This T cell receptor beta chain was sequenced for a study of cytomegalovirus exposure and HLA in healthy donors. General study results and limits: Presence/absence analyses treated sequencing depth as roughly uniform across donors. In a later analysis, V- and J-gene trimming of beta chains associated with a DCLRE1C missense variant, replicated independently. For cytomegalovirus status, the classifier reportedly gave diagnoses with high specificity and sensitivity.

The V end was cut by 2 bases, the J end by 0 bases, with 17 bases between. CDR1 and CDR2 (germline): KGHSH, LQKENI. This CDR3 has 18 residues. Both 60 Vbeta primers and 13 Jbeta primers went into the PCR. Generated by immunoSEQ multiplex PCR, the TCRdb table keeps only in-frame clones and is missing some. The sample lists more than 70,000 clones, 70% to 80% occurring once. Points on this clone: The antigen is not known.

The chain has TRBV18 and TRBJ2-4, with D possibly matching TRBD2 (5 bases). Sequencing was done on a sample of PBMCs. This TCR was recovered from a man between 45 and 60 years old in good health and CMV-seropositive. The CDR3 region is CASSPKDGRELAKNIQYF. The CDR3, as DNA: TGTGCCAGCTCACCAAAGGACGGTCGGGAACTAGCCAAAAACATTCAGTACTTC.